The rows below give T cell receptor beta chains drawn from one sample of a study of blood T cell repertoires in COVID-19. Method: immunoSEQ multiplex PCR; TCRdb's copy keeps in-frame clones and lacks some. The data hold some 200,000 clones, with 87% observed a single time. Sequenced: PBMCs or T cells enriched from blood (not recorded which). These receptors originate from a young man with acute COVID-19. The CDR3 runs from the conserved cysteine through the conserved F or W. D genes are given only for firm matches. Expanded clones get a size class; other rows say once, few or many, or leave the size out.

TRBV4-1	.	TRBJ1-2	.	TGCGCCAGCAGCCAAGGGTCGAGACAGGCCGTGGGTGGCTACACCTTC	CASSQGSRQAVGGYTF
TRBV5-8	TRBD1	TRBJ1-2	.	TGTGCCAGCAGCTTGGAAGGGACAGGGGGCCGTGGCTACACCTTC	CASSLEGTGGRGYTF
TRBV7-9	.	TRBJ2-7	.	TGTGCCAGCAGCTCCGGGACTCACAGCTACGAGCAGTACTTC	CASSSGTHSYEQYF
TRBV28	TRBD2	TRBJ2-7	.	TGTGCCAGCAGTTTTCCTCAGGCGGGAGGGCCGGATGAGCAGTACTTC	CASSFPQAGGPDEQYF
TRBV28	.	TRBJ1-1	.	TGTGCCAGCAGGTGGCAGGCATTCACTGAAGCTTTCTTT	CASRWQAFTEAFF
TRBV11-3	.	TRBJ2-3	.	TGTGCCAGCAGCTCAAGGGGCAGGGCCGATACGCAGTATTTT	CASSSRGRADTQYF
TRBV4-1	TRBD2	TRBJ2-1	.	TGCGCCAGCAGCCAGTCTGCAGCGGGAGGGACCTACAATGAGCAGTTCTTC	CASSQSAAGGTYNEQFF
TRBV5-1	.	TRBJ1-4	once	TGCGCCAGCAGCCGTGGGGGGGAAGATGAAAAACTGTTTTTT	CASSRGGEDEKLFF
TRBV24-1	TRBD2	TRBJ2-7	.	TGTGCCACCAGTGATCCCCGGGGGGACGGATCCTACGAGCAGTACTTC	CATSDPRGDGSYEQYF
TRBV27	TRBD1	TRBJ1-1	.	TGTGCCAGCAGTCGGACAGGGATTGAAGCTTTCTTT	CASSRTGIEAFF
TRBV3-1/TRBV3-2	TRBD1	TRBJ2-7	few	TGTGCCAGCAGCCCGGACAGGGTGGACGAGCAGTACTTC	CASSPDRVDEQYF
TRBV2	.	TRBJ1-2	.	TGTGCCAGCAGCTACAGGGTCTTCTATGGCTACACCTTC	CASSYRVFYGYTF
TRBV28	TRBD2	TRBJ2-7	.	TGTGCCCTATCCGGGGGGTCCTCCTACGAGCAGTACTTC	CALSGGSSYEQYF
TRBV7-8	.	TRBJ2-1	.	TGTGCCAGCAGCTTAGCGCGAGGCACAGGAAGGTCCGACTACAATGAGCAGTTCTTC	CASSLARGTGRSDYNEQFF
TRBV20-1	.	TRBJ2-1	.	TGCAGTGCTAGAGAGGACAGAGAGCAGTTCTTC	CSAREDREQFF
TRBV4-3	TRBD1	TRBJ1-1	.	TGCGCCAGCAGCCAAGATCGGGACAGGGAAAGGGAAACTGAAGCTTTCTTT	CASSQDRDRERETEAFF
TRBV4-1	TRBD1	TRBJ1-5	.	TGCGCCAGCAGCCCGGGACAGGGAAAAATGACCCAGCATTTT	CASSPGQGKMTQHF
TRBV29-1	TRBD1	TRBJ1-5	.	TGCAGCGTCCAGCAGGGGGATTATCAGCCCCAGCATTTT	CSVQQGDYQPQHF
TRBV9	TRBD1	TRBJ1-2	.	TGTGCCAGCAGCTTTTCCGGGACAGGGGGTGATGGCTACACCTTC	CASSFSGTGGDGYTF
TRBV24-1	.	TRBJ2-3	.	TGTGCCACCAGTGCCTCAGATACGCAGTATTTT	CATSASDTQYF
TRBV29-1	TRBD1	TRBJ2-5	.	TGCAGCGTTTCCCCACCAGGACAGGTCTCACGGGGAGAGACCCAGTACTTC	CSVSPPGQVSRGETQYF
TRBV27	TRBD2	TRBJ2-3	.	TGTGCCAGCAGTTTAACGCTAGCGGGTTACACAGATACGCAGTATTTT	CASSLTLAGYTDTQYF
TRBV11-3	.	TRBJ1-2	once	TGTGCCAGCAGCCCCCTTTTTATCTCGGGACACCTTCCCTATGGCTACACCTTC	CASSPLFISGHLPYGYTF
TRBV27	TRBD2	TRBJ2-1	.	TGTGCCAGCAGTTTCGTAGCGGGGAACAATGAGCAGTTCTTC	CASSFVAGNNEQFF
TRBV9	.	TRBJ2-3	.	TGTGCCAGCAGCGCGAGACTAGATGGCGCAGATACGCAGTATTTT	CASSARLDGADTQYF